Sequencing of this TCR beta chain was carried out in a study of T cell responses to AZD1222 COVID-19 vaccine. Data came from immunoSEQ multiplex PCR; TCRdb stores just in-frame clones and leaves some out. The table records around 78,000 clones, 87% of them present only once. The CDR3 length is 19 residues. The sequences come from peripheral blood, collected on day 0 of AZD1222 vaccination. The sequence derives from an adult in good health. The chain couples TRBV21-1 to TRBJ2-2. TRBV21-1 is labeled a pseudogene. CDR3 in DNA: TGTGCCAGCAGCAAAGACGTCGGGGCGGAACCAGATAACACCGGGGAGCTGTTTTTT. As protein: CASSKDVGAEPDNTGELFF.